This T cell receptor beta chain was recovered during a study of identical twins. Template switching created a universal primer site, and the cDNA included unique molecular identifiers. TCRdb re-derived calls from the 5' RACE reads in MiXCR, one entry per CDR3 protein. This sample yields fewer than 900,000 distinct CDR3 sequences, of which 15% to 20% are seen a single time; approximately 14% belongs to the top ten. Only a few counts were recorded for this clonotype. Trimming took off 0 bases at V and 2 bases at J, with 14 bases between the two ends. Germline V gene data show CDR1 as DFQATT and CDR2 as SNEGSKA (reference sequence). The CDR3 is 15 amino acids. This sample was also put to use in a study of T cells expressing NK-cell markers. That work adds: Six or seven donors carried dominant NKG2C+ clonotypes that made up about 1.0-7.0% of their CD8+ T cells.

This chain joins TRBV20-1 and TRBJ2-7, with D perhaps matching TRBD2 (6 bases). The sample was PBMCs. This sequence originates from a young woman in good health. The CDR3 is CSARDPLAMTYEQYF. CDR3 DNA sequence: TGCAGTGCTAGAGATCCTCTAGCGATGACCTACGAGCAGTACTTC.